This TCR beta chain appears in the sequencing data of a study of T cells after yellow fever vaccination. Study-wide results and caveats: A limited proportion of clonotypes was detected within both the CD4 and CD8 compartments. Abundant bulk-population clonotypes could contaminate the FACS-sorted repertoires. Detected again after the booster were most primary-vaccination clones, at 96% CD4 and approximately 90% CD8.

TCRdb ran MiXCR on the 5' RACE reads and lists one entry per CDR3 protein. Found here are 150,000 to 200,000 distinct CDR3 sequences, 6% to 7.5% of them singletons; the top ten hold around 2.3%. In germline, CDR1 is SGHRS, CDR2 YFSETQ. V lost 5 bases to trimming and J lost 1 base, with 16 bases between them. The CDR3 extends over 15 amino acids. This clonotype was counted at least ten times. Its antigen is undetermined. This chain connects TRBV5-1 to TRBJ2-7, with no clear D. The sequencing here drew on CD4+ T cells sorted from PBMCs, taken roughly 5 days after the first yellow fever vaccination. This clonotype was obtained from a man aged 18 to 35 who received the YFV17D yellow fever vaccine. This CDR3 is CASRPTPSSSYEQYF. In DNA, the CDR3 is TGCGCCAGCAGACCAACTCCATCATCGTCCTACGAGCAGTACTTC.